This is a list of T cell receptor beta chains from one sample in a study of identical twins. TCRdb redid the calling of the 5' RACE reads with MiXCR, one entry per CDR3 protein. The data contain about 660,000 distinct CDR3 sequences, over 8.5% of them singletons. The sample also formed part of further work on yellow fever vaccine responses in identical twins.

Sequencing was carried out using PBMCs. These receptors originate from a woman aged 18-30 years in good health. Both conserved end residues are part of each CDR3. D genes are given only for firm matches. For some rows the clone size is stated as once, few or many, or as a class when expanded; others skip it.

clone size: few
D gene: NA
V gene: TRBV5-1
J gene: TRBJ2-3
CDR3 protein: CASSSVDHPTDTQYF
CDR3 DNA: TGCGCCAGCAGCTCGGTGGACCACCCCACAGATACGCAGTATTTT

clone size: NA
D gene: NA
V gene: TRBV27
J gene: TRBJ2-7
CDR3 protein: CATPPYEQYF
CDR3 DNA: TGTGCCACCCCACCATACGAGCAGTACTTC

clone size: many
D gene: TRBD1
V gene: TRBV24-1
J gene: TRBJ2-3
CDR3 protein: CATSDPDRGVTDTQYF
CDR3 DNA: TGTGCCACCAGTGACCCGGACAGGGGCGTCACAGATACGCAGTATTTT

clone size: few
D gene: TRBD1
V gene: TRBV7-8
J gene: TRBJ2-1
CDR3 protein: CASSSTGASSMSYNEQFF
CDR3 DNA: TGTGCCAGCAGCTCGACAGGGGCTAGCTCGATGTCCTACAATGAGCAGTTCTTC

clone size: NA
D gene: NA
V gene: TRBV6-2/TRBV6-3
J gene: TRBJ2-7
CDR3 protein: CASSALGGSYEQYF
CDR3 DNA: TGTGCCAGCAGCGCCCTTGGCGGTTCCTACGAGCAGTACTTC

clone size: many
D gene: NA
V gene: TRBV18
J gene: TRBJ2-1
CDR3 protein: CASSPDYNEQFF
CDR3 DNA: TGTGCCAGCAGTCCGGACTACAATGAGCAGTTCTTC

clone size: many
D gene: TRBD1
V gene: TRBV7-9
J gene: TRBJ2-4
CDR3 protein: CASSHPTGMFDIQYF
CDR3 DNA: TGTGCCAGCAGCCACCCGACAGGGATGTTCGACATTCAGTACTTC

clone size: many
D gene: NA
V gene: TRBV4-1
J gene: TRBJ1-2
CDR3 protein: CASSQTGMASGGYTF
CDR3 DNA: TGCGCCAGCAGCCAAACAGGGATGGCCTCTGGGGGCTACACCTTC

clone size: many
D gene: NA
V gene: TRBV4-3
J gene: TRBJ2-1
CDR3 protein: CASSQDGVGYNEQFF
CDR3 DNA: TGCGCCAGCAGCCAGGACGGCGTAGGCTACAATGAGCAGTTCTTC

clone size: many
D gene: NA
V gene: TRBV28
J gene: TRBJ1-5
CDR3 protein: CASMTWVGVQPQHF
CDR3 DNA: TGTGCCAGCATGACTTGGGTGGGGGTTCAGCCCCAGCATTTT

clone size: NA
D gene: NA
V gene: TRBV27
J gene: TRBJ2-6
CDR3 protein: CASSLFSDRRAGANVLTF
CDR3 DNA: TGTGCCAGCAGTTTATTCTCCGACAGAAGGGCTGGGGCCAACGTCCTGACTTTC

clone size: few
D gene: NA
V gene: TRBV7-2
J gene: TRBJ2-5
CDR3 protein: CASSLYMGAPQETQYF
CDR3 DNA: TGTGCCAGCAGCTTGTATATGGGGGCTCCTCAAGAGACCCAGTACTTC

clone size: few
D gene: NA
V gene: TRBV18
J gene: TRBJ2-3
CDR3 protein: CASSPLRSDTQYF
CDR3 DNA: TGTGCCAGCTCACCCTTGCGTTCAGATACGCAGTATTTT

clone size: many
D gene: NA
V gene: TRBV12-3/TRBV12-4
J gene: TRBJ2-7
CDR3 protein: CASSLEDGAYEQYF
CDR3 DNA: TGTGCCAGCAGTTTAGAGGACGGAGCCTACGAGCAGTACTTC

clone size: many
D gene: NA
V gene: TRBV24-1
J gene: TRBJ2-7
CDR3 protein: CATSGSSSGEQYF
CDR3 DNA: TGTGCCACCAGTGGATCTAGCTCGGGCGAGCAGTACTTC

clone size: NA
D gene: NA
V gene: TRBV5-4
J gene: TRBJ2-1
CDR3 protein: CASSLWVQGLIDFLDEQFF
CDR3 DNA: TGTGCCAGCAGCTTGTGGGTACAGGGTTTGATAGATTTTTTGGATGAGCAGTTCTTC

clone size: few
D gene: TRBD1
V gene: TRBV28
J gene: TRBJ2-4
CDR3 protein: CASSRTGQGANIQYF
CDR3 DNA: TGTGCCAGCAGCCGAACGGGACAGGGGGCAAACATTCAGTACTTC

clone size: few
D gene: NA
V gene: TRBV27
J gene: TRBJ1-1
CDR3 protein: CASSRNRARTEAFF
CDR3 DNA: TGTGCCAGCAGTCGAAACAGGGCTCGGACTGAAGCTTTCTTT

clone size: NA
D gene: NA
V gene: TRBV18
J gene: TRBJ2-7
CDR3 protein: CASSPGELGNEQYF
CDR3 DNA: TGTGCCAGCTCACCAGGGGAATTGGGGAACGAGCAGTACTTC

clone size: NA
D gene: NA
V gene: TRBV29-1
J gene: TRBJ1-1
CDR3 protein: CSVEIVGGEAFF
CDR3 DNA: TGCAGCGTTGAGATCGTCGGCGGGGAAGCTTTCTTT

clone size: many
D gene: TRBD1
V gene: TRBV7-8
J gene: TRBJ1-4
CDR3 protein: CASSLAGAGGGEKLFF
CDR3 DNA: TGTGCCAGCAGCTTAGCGGGGGCAGGGGGAGGTGAAAAACTGTTTTTT

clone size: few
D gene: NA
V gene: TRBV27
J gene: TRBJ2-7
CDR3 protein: CASRQGFHEQYF
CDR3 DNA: TGTGCCAGCAGACAAGGGTTCCACGAGCAGTACTTC

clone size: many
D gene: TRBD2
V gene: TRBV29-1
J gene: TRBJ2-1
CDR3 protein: CSVGTTSGRADNEQFF
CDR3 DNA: TGCAGCGTTGGAACCACTAGCGGGAGGGCGGACAATGAGCAGTTCTTC

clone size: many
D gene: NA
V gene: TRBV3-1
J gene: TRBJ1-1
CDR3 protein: CASSHGKTEAFF
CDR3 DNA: TGTGCCAGCAGCCACGGAAAAACTGAAGCTTTCTTT

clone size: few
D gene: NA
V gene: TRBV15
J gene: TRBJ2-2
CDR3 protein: CATSRPLLTRNTGELFF
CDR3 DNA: TGTGCCACCAGCAGACCCCTTCTAACGAGGAACACCGGGGAGCTGTTTTTT

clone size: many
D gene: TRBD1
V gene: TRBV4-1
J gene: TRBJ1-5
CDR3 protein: CASSQGDRGNQPQHF
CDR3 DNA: TGCGCCAGCAGCCAAGGGGACAGGGGAAATCAGCCCCAGCATTTT

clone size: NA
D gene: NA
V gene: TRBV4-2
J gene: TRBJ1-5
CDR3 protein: CASSETGVGYSNQPQHF
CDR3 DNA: TGTGCCAGCAGCGAGACAGGAGTCGGGTATAGCAATCAGCCCCAGCATTTT

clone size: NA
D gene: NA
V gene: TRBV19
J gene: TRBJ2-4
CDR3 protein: CASRGLLAKNIQYF
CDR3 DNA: TGTGCCAGCCGGGGGTTACTAGCCAAAAACATTCAGTACTTC

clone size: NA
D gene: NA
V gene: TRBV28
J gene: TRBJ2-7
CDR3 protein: CASSLFGGQASYEQYF
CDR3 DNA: TGTGCCAGCAGTTTATTTGGGGGGCAGGCGTCCTACGAGCAGTACTTC

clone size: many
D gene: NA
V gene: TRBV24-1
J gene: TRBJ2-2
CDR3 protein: CATSAPLTNTGELFF
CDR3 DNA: TGTGCCACCAGTGCTCCGCTAACAAACACCGGGGAGCTGTTTTTT

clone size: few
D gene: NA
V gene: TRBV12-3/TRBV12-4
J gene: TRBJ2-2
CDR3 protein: CASIMSILNTGELFF
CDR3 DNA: TGTGCCAGCATCATGTCGATTTTGAACACCGGGGAGCTGTTTTTT

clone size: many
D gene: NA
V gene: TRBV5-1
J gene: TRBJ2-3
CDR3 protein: CASSLGGAGDTQYF
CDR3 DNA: TGCGCCAGCAGCTTGGGAGGGGCAGGAGATACGCAGTATTTT

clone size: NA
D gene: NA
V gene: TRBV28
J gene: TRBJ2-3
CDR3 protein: CASSPLTPRLYF
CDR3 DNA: TGTGCCAGCAGTCCCCTCACCCCTCGGTTGTATTTT

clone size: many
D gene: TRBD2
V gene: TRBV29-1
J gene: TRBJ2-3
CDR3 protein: CSVLGLDQDTQYF
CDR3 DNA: TGCAGCGTCCTTGGACTAGATCAAGATACGCAGTATTTT

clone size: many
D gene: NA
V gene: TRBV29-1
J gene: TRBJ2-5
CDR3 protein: CSVVRTWDTQETQYF
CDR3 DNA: TGCAGCGTCGTCCGGACGTGGGACACCCAAGAGACCCAGTACTTC

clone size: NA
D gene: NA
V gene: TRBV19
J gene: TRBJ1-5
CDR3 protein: CASNPTDKGNQPQHF
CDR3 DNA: TGTGCCAGTAACCCGACGGATAAAGGCAATCAGCCCCAGCATTTT

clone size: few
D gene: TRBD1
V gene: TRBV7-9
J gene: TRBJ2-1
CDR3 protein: CATEGTGHDEQFF
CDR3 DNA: TGTGCCACCGAGGGGACAGGGCATGATGAGCAGTTCTTC

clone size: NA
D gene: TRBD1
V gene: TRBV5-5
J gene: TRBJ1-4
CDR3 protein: CASSFRTGVNEKLFF
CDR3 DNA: TGTGCCAGCAGCTTTCGGACAGGGGTTAATGAAAAACTGTTTTTT

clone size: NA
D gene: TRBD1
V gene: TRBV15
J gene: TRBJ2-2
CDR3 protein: CATSSKQGASGELFF
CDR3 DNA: TGTGCCACCAGCAGTAAACAGGGGGCAAGCGGGGAGCTGTTTTTT

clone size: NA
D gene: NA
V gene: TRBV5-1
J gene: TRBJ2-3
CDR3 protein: CASSPTPGSTDTQYF
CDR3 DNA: TGCGCCAGCAGCCCAACCCCAGGGTCCACAGATACGCAGTATTTT

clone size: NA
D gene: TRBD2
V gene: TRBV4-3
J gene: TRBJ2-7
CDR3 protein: CASSHGTSGNEQYF
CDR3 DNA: TGCGCCAGCAGCCATGGGACTAGCGGGAACGAGCAGTACTTC

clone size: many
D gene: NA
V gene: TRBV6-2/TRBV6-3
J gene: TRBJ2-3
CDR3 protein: CASSTLAENTDTQYF
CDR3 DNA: TGTGCCAGCAGTACCTTAGCGGAGAATACAGATACGCAGTATTTT

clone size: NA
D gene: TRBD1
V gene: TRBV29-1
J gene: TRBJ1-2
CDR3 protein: CSVRTGSAYGYTF
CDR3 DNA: TGCAGCGTCCGGACAGGGAGTGCCTATGGCTACACCTTC

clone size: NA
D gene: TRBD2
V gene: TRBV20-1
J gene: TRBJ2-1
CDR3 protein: CSARRREFTYNEQFF
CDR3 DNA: TGCAGTGCCCGTCGGCGGGAGTTCACCTACAATGAGCAGTTCTTC

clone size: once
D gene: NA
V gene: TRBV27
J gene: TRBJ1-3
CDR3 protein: CASRPKGQSSGNTIYF
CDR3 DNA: TGTGCCAGCAGGCCAAAGGGGCAGAGCTCTGGAAACACCATATATTTT

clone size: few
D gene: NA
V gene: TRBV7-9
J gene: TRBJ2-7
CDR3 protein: CASSYRDIAYEQYF
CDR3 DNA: TGTGCCAGCAGCTACCGGGACATTGCCTACGAGCAGTACTTC

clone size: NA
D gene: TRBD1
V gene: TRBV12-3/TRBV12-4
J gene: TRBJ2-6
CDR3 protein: CASRSGQGAGANVLTF
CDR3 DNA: TGTGCCAGCAGGTCGGGACAGGGGGCTGGGGCCAACGTCCTGACTTTC

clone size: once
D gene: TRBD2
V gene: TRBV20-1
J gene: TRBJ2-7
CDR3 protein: CSARGGNSGNHWEQYF
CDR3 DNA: TGCAGTGCTAGAGGGGGAAATAGCGGGAATCATTGGGAGCAGTACTTC

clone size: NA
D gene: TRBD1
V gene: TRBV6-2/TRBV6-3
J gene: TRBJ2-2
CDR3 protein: CASSSLRGGARGAGELFF
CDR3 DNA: TGTGCCAGCAGCTCCCTTCGAGGGGGCGCGAGGGGCGCCGGGGAGCTGTTTTTT

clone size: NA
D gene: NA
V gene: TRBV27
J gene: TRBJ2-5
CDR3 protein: CATRGGNQETQYF
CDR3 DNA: TGTGCCACCCGAGGTGGGAACCAAGAGACCCAGTACTTC

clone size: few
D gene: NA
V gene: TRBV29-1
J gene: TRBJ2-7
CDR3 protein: CSVVLADYEQYF
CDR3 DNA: TGCAGCGTTGTACTAGCCGATTACGAGCAGTACTTC

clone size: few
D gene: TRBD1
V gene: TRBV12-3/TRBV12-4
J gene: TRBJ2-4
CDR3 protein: CASSEIWTGENIQYF
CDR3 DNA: TGTGCCAGCAGCGAGATTTGGACAGGGGAAAACATTCAGTACTTC

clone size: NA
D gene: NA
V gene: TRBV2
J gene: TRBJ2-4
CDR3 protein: CASRDNLAKNIQYF
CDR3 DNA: TGTGCCAGCAGGGATAACTTAGCCAAAAACATTCAGTACTTC